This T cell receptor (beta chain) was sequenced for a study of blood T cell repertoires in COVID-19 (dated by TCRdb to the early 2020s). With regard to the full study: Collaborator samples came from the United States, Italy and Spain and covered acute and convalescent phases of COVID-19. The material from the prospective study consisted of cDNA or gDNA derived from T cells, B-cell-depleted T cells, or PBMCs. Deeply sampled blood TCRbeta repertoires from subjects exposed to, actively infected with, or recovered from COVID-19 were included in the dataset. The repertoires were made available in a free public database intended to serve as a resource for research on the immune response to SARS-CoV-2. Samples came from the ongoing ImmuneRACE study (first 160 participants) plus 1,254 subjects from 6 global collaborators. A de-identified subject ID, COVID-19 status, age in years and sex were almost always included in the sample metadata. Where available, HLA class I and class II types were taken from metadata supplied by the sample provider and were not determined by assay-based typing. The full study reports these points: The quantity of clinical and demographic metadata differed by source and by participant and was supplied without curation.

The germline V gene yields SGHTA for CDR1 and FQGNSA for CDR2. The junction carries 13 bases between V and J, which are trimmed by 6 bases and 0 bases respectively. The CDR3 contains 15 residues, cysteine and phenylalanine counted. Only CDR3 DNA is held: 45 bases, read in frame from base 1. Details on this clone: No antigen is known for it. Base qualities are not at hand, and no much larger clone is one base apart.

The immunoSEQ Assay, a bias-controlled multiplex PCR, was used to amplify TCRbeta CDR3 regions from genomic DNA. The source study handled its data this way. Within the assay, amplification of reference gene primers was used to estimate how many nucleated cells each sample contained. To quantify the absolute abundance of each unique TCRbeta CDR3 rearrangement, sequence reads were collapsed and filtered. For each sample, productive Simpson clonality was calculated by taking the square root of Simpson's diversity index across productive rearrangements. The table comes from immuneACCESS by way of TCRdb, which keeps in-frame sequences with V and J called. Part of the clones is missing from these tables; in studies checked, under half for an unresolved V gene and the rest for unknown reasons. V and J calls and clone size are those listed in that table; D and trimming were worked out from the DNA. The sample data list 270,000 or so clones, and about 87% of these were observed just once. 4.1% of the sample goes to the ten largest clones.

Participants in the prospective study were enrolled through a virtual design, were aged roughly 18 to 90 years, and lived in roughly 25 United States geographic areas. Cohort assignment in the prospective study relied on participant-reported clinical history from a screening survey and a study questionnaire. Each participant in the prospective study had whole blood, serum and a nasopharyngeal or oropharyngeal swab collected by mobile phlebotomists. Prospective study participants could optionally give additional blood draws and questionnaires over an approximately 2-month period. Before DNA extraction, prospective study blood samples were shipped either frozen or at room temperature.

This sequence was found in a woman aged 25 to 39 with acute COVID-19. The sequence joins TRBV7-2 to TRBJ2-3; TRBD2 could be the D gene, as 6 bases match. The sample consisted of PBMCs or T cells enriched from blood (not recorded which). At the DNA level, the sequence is TGTGCCAGCAGTCCGCCGGGACTTAGCACAGATACGCAGTATTTT. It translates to CASSPPGLSTDTQYF.